Each of the 15 T cell receptor beta chains below was sequenced from the same sample in a study of identical twins. In TCRdb, the 5' RACE reads were re-called with MiXCR into one record per CDR3 protein. The top ten clones hold approximately 0.96% of a sample with 690,000 or so distinct CDR3 sequences, more than 6.5% of them seen once. These records were also assigned to another study, of yellow fever vaccine responses in identical twins.

The sample was PBMCs. The receptors come from a woman aged 18-29 years in good health.

This clonotype turned up a few times. The J gene is TRBJ2-7, the V gene TRBV7-2; TRBD2 aligns across 10 bases. After removal of 4 bases from V and 4 bases from J, the junction contained 4 bases not matched to a gene. Germline loops: CDR1 SGHTA, CDR2 FQGNSA. The CDR3 has 14 amino acids. CDR3 nucleotide sequence: TGTGCCAGCAGCTCGGGACTAGCGATATACGAGCAGTACTTC. It is translated as CASSSGLAIYEQYF.

The table lists this clonotype with a few counts. The V call is TRBV7-9, the J call TRBJ2-7, with D perhaps being TRBD1 or TRBD2 (5 bases each). This CDR3 comprises 15 residues. Germline CDR1 SEHNR, CDR2 FQNEAQ (reference sequence). V was trimmed by 5 bases and J by 2 bases, leaving 16 bases between them. The CDR3 loop is CASSHSGTGAYEQYF. CDR3 nucleotide sequence: TGTGCCAGCAGCCACTCGGGGACCGGAGCCTACGAGCAGTACTTC.

This clonotype has more than one count but fewer than ten. The rearrangement links TRBV20-1 to TRBJ2-3; possibly TRBD2 for D (5 bases). This CDR3 contains 15 residues. Germline V lookup: CDR1 DFQATT, CDR2 SNEGSKA (reference sequence). The CDR3, as DNA: TGCAGCAAGACCAGCGGAAACGAAAACACAGATACGCAGTATTTT. This translates into CSKTSGNENTDTQYF.

There are a few counts of this clonotype. The V gene is TRBV11-2, the J gene TRBJ1-5; D may be TRBD1 (6 bases). The germline gives CDR1 SGHAT, CDR2 FQNNGV. The CDR3 runs 14 residues. V was clipped by 8 bases and J by 0 bases, with 11 bases between them. The CDR3 nucleotides read TGTGCCAGCCAGAGGACAGCTAGCAATCAGCCCCAGCATTTT. Amino acids: CASQRTASNQPQHF.

The V and J genes are TRBV4-1 and TRBJ2-7; the D gene is possibly TRBD1 (6 bases). The V end lost 4 bases, the J end lost 5 bases, and 18 bases lay between the germline ends. The germline CDR1 and CDR2 sequences are MGHRA and YSYEKL. This CDR3 comprises 15 residues. CDR3 in amino acids: CASSPDPTGSDEQYF. The CDR3, as DNA: TGCGCCAGCAGCCCCGACCCTACAGGGAGTGACGAGCAGTACTTC.

V is TRBV12-3 or TRBV12-4 and J is TRBJ1-1, with 7 bases that match TRBD1. The CDR3 totals 15 residues. The V segment lost 1 base and the J segment 1 base; nucleotides outside the gene matches: 3. The DNA of the CDR3 is TGTGCCAGCAGTTTAGTAGGGGGCGGGAACACTGAAGCTTTCTTT. Amino acids: CASSLVGGGNTEAFF.

This clonotype was seen only a few times. The V call is TRBV7-9, the J call TRBJ2-7; 13 nucleotides agree with TRBD2. The CDR3 runs to 16 residues. Germline trimming cut 4 bases from V and 0 bases from J; bases unmatched to any gene: 3. CDR1 is SEHNR and CDR2 is FQNEAQ in the germline V gene (reference sequence). In DNA, the CDR3 is TGTGCCAGCAGCTCAGGGACTAGCGGGACCTCCTACGAGCAGTACTTC. It is translated as CASSSGTSGTSYEQYF.

This clonotype was counted many times. The rearrangement uses TRBV29-1 and TRBJ2-7, with D unclear. This CDR3 is 13 amino acids long. Germline loops: CDR1 SQVTM, CDR2 ANQGSEA. V gave up 4 bases and J gave up 2 bases, with 12 bases separating them. The DNA for the CDR3 is TGCAGCGTTGTACCGCCAGCCACCTACGAGCAGTACTTC. It yields the protein CSVVPPATYEQYF.

This clonotype has only a few counts. The rearrangement links TRBV2 to TRBJ2-2; 10 bases match TRBD2. This CDR3 comprises 14 residues. Germline CDR1 reads SNHLY; CDR2 reads FYNNEI. V shed 6 bases, J shed 6 bases, and the junction held 4 bases outside the gene matches. CDR3 region: CASRGLAVAGELFF. CDR3 nucleotide sequence: TGTGCCAGCAGAGGACTAGCGGTTGCCGGGGAGCTGTTTTTT.

This clonotype showed up just a few times. The CDR3 is CSARDRPGELFF. The CDR3 DNA reads as TGCAGTGCTAGAGATCGCCCCGGGGAGCTGTTTTTT. The V gene is TRBV20-1, the J gene TRBJ2-2; D unclear. Trimming shortened V by 0 bases and J by 6 bases, and 5 bases separated the two germline ends. The CDR3 sequence is 12 residues long. CDR1 and CDR2 from the germline V gene are DFQATT and SNEGSKA (reference sequence).

The chain is built from TRBV4-3 and TRBJ1-5; unclear D gene. Trimming removed 1 base at V and 0 bases at J, with 7 bases between. The germline gives CDR1 LGHNA, CDR2 YSLEER. CDR3 length: 15 residues. The CDR3 DNA reads TGCGCCAGCAGCCAAGTAGTCCATAGCAATCAGCCCCAGCATTTT. Its translation is CASSQVVHSNQPQHF.

In this sample, this clonotype turned up a few times. The chain uses TRBV28 and TRBJ2-3; D call uncertain. The V gene lost 2 bases and the J gene lost 2 bases, with 5 bases spanning the gap. The CDR3 consists of 13 residues. The germline gives CDR1 MDHEN, CDR2 SYDVKM. The CDR3 loop is CASSLQNTDTQYF. For the CDR3, the DNA is TGTGCCAGCAGTTTACAAAACACAGATACGCAGTATTTT.

The chain is built from TRBV6-2 or TRBV6-3 and TRBJ1-5; 8 bases line up with TRBD1. This CDR3 has 13 residues. The germline V gene has CDR1 MNHEY and CDR2 SVGEGT. J lost 9 bases, V lost 10 bases, and 11 bases had no gene match. CDR3 DNA sequence: TGTGCCACCGCGGACAGGGCCTATCGGCCCCAGCATTTT. It translates to CATADRAYRPQHF.

J is TRBJ2-3 and V is TRBV6-2 or TRBV6-3; unclear D gene. Germline lookup yields CDR1 MNHEY and CDR2 SVGEGT. Trimming took off 7 bases at V and 0 bases at J, with 8 bases between the two ends. The CDR3 contains 13 residues. The CDR3 nucleotides are TGTGCCAGCACCGCGGACAGCACAGATACGCAGTATTTT. Its translation: CASTADSTDTQYF.

The V gene is TRBV29-1, the J gene TRBJ2-7; tentatively, D is TRBD1 (7 bases). Between the trimmed V and J ends, which lost 7 bases and 0 bases, there was a span of 16 bases. CDR1 and CDR2 from the germline V gene are SQVTM and ANQGSEA. The CDR3 is 14 amino acids. Here the CDR3 DNA reads TGCAGCGGGGGGGTTGGGACAGCCTCCTACGAGCAGTACTTC. This translates into CSGGVGTASYEQYF.